Here is one T cell receptor (beta chain) with its context. Its antigen remains unidentified. J gave up 7 bases and V 0 bases, and 6 bases lay outside the gene matches. Germline assignment: CDR1 SGHVS and CDR2 FNYEAQ. This CDR3 region has 16 residues. The sample comes from a study of T cell responses to AZD1222 COVID-19 vaccine. General study results and limits: Repertoires were obtained only post-peak T cell response.

The data were produced by immunoSEQ multiplex PCR, yet TCRdb's version contains in-frame clones alone and is incomplete. The data contain approximately 110,000 clones, 87% of them singletons. Sequenced material: peripheral blood, taken 28 days after the second AZD1222 dose. This chain connects TRBV7-6 to TRBJ1-6; 7 bases are a match to TRBD1. The receptor was isolated from an adult who received the AZD1222 COVID-19 vaccine. CDR3 region: CASSLAGGRGNSPLHF. For the CDR3, the DNA is TGTGCCAGCAGCTTAGCTGGAGGCAGGGGGAATTCACCCCTCCACTTT.